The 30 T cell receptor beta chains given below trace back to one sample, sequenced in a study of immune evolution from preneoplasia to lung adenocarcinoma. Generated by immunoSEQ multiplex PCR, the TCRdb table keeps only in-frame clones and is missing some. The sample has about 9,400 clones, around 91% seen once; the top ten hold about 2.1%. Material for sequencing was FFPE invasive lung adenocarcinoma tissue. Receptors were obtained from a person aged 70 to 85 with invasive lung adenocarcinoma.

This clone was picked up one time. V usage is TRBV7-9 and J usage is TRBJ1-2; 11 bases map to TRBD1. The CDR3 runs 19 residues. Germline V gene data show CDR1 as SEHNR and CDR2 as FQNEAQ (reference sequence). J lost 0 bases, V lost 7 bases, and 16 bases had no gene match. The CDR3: CASTPTVYGQGATNYGYTF. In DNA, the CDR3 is TGTGCCAGCACCCCTACGGTTTATGGACAGGGGGCCACTAACTATGGCTACACCTTC.

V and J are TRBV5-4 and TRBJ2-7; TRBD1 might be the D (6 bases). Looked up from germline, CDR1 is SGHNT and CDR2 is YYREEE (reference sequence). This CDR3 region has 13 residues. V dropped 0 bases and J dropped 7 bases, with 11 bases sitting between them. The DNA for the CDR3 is TGTGCCAGCAGCTTGGGAGGCAGGGGTGAGCAGTACTTC. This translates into CASSLGGRGEQYF. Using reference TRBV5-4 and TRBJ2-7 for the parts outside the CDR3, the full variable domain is ETGVTQSPTHLIKTRGQQVTLRCSSQSGHNTVSWYQQALGQGPQFIFQYYREEENGRGNFPPRFSGLQFPNYSSELNVNALELDDSALYLCASSLGGRGEQYFGPGTRLTVT.

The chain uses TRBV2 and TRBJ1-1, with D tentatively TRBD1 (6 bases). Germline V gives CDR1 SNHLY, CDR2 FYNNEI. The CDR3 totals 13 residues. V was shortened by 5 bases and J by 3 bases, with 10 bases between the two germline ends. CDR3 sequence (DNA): TGTGCCAGCAGTAAGGGGGTGGACACTGAAGCTTTCTTT. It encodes CASSKGVDTEAFF.

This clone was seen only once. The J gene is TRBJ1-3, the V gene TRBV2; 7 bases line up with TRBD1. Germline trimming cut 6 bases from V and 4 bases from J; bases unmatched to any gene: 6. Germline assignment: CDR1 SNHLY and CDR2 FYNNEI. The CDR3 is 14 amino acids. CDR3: CASSSTGTGNTIYF. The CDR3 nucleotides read TGTGCCAGCAGCTCGACAGGGACAGGAAACACCATATATTTT.

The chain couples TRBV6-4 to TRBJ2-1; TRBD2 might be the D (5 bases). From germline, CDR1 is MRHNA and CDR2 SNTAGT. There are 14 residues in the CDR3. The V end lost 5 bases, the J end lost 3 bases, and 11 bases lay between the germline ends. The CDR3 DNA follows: TGTGCCAGCAGTCCGGCAGCGGACTACAATGAGCAGTTCTTC. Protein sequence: CASSPAADYNEQFF.

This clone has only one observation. The DNA of the CDR3 is TGTGCCACCACCGGGACAGGGGGCGACGAGCAGTACTTC. This gives the protein CATTGTGGDEQYF. The chain has TRBV19 and TRBJ2-7; 12 bases are shared with TRBD1. Germline lookup yields CDR1 LNHDA and CDR2 SQIVND (reference sequence). V was clipped by 10 bases and J by 5 bases; unmatched bases: 6. This CDR3 region has 13 residues.

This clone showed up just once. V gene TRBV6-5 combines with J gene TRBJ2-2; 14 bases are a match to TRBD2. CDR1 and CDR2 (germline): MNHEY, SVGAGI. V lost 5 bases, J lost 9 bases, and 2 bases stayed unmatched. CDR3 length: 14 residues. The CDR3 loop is CASSRTSGRRELFF. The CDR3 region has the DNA TGTGCCAGCAGTCGGACTAGCGGGAGGAGGGAGCTGTTTTTT.

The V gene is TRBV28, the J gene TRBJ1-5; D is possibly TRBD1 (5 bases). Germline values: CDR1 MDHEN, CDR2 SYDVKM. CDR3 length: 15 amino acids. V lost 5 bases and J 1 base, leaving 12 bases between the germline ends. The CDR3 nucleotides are TGTGCCAGCAGTCATACAGGATCGAGCAATCAGCCCCAGCATTTT. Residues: CASSHTGSSNQPQHF.

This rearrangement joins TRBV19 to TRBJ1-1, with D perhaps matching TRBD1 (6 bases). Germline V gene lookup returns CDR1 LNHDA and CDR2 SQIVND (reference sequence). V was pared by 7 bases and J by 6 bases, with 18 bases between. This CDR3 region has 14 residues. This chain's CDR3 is CASTPGQWGAEAFF. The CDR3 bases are TGTGCCAGTACCCCGGGACAATGGGGCGCTGAAGCTTTCTTT.

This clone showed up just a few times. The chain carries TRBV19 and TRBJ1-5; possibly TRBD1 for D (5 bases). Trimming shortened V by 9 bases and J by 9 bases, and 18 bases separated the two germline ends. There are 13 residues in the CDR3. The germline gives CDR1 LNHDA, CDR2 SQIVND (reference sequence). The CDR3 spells CASRGDGVRPQHF. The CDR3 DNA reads TGTGCCAGCCGTGGGGACGGCGTGAGGCCCCAGCATTTT.

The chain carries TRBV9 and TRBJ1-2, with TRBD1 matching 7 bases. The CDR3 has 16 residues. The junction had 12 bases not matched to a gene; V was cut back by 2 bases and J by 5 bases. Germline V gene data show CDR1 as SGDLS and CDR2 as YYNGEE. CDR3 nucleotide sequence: TGTGCCAGCAGCGTTTATGACAGGGTGGGGAAGTATGGCTACACCTTC. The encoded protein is CASSVYDRVGKYGYTF.

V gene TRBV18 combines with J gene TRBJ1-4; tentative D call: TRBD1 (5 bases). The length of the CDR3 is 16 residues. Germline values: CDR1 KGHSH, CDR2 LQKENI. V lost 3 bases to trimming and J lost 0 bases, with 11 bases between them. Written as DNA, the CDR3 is TGTGCCAGCTCACCCCGGACATTTTCAACTAATGAAAAACTGTTTTTT. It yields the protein CASSPRTFSTNEKLFF.

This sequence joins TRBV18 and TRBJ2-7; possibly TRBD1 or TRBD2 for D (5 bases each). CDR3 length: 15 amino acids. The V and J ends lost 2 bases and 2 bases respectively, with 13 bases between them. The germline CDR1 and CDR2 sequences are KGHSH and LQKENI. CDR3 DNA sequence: TGTGCCAGCTCACCATCCGGGACGGCCGCCTACGAGCAGTACTTC. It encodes CASSPSGTAAYEQYF.

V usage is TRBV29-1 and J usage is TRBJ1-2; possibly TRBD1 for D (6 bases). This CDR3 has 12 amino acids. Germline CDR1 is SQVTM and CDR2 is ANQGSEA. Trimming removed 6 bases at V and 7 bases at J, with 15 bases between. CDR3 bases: TGCAGCGTCCTAATTCTACAGGGTGGCTACACCTTC. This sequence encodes CSVLILQGGYTF.

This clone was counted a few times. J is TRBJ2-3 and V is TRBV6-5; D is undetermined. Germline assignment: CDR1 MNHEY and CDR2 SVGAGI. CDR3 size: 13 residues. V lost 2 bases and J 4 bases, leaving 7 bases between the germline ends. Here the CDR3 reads CASSYTGADTQYF. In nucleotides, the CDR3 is TGTGCCAGCAGTTACACTGGGGCAGATACGCAGTATTTT.

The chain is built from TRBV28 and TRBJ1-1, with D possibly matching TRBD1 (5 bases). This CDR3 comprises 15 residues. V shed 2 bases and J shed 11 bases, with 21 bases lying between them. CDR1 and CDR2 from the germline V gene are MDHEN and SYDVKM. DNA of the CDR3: TGTGCCAGCAGTTTACCCAGACAGTTACAAGCTGGGGCTTTCTTT. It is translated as CASSLPRQLQAGAFF. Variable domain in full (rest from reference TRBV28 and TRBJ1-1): DVKVTQSSRYLVKRTGEKVFLECVQDMDHENMFWYRQDPGLGLRLIYFSYDVKMKEKGDIPEGYSVSREKKERFSLILESASTNQTSMYLCASSLPRQLQAGAFFGQGTRLTVV.

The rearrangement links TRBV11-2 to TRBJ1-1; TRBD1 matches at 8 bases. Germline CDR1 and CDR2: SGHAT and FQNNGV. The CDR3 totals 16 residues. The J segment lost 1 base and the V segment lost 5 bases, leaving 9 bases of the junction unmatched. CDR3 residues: CASSPQGARKNTEAFF. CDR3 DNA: TGTGCCAGCAGCCCCCAGGGGGCGCGTAAGAACACTGAAGCTTTCTTT.

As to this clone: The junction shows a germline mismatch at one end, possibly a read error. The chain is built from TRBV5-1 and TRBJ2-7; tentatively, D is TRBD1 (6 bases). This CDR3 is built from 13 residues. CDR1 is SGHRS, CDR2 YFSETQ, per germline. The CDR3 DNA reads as TGCACCAGCAGCTTGGAAGGGGGCTACGAGCAGTACTTC. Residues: CTSSLEGGYEQYF.

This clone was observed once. The CDR3 DNA follows: TGTGCCATCAAGGGGACAGGGTACCACGAGCAGTACTTC. Its translation is CAIKGTGYHEQYF. The chain carries TRBV10-3 and TRBJ2-7; TRBD1 aligns across 9 bases. Germline lookup yields CDR1 ENHRY and CDR2 SYGVKD. The CDR3 has 13 amino acids. Trimming took 7 bases from V and 5 from J; bases not matched to a gene: 6.

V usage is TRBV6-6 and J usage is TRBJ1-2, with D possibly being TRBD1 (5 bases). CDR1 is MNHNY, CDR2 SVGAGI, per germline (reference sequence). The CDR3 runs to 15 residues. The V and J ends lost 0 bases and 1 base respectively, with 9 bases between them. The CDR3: CASSYSADSNYGYTF. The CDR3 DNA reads TGTGCCAGCAGTTACTCCGCTGACAGTAACTATGGCTACACCTTC.

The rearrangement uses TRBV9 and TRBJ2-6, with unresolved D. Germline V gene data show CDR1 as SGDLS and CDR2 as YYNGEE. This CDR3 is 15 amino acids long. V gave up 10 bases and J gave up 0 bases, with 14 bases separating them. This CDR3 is CARLVLCSGANVLTF. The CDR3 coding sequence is TGTGCCCGATTAGTCCTTTGCTCTGGGGCCAACGTCCTGACTTTC.

This CDR3 reads CATSRDRSGGVNEQFF. In DNA form, the CDR3 reads TGTGCCACCAGCAGAGATCGATCGGGAGGGGTCAATGAGCAGTTCTTC. This chain uses TRBV15 with TRBJ2-1; 8 bases map to TRBD2. The CDR3 runs 16 residues. V lost 0 bases, J lost 6 bases, and 7 bases stayed unmatched. The germline V gene has CDR1 LNHNV and CDR2 YYDKDF (reference sequence).

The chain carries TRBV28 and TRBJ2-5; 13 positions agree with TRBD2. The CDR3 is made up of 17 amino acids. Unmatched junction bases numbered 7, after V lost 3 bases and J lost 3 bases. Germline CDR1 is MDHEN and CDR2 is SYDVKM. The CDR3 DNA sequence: TGTGCCAGCAGTTTCCAACTAGCGGGAGGGCCGGAAGAGACCCAGTACTTC. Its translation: CASSFQLAGGPEETQYF.

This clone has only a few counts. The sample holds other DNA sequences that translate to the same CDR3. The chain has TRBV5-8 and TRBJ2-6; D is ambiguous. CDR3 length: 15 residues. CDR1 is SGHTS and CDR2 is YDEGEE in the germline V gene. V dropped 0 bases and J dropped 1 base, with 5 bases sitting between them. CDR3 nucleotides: TGTGCCAGCAGCTTGGAGACGTCTGGGGCCAACGTCCTGACTTTC. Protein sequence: CASSLETSGANVLTF.

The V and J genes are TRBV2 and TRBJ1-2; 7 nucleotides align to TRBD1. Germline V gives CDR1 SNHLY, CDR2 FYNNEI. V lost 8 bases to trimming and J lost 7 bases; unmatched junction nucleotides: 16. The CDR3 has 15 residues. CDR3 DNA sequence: TGTGCCAGCTACGAACTTCCAGGGGGGGTTGGTGGCTACACCTTC. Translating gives CASYELPGGVGGYTF.

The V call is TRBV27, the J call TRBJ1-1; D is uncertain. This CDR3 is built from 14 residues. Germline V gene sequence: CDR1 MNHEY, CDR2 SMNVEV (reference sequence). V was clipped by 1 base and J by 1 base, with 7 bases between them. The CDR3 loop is CASSLYQGNTEAFF. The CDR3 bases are TGTGCCAGCAGTTTATACCAAGGGAACACTGAAGCTTTCTTT.

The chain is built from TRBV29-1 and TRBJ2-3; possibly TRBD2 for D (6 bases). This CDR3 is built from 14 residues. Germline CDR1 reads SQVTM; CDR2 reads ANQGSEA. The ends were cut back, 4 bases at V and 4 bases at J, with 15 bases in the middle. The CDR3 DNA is TGCAGCGTTGGTGGGGGGACCACCCCAGATACGCAGTATTTT. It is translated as CSVGGGTTPDTQYF.

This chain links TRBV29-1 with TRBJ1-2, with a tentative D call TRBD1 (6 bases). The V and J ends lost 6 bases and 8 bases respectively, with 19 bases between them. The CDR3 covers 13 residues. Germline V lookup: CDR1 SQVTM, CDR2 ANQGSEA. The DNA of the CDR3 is TGCAGCGTCTCGACAGGCCCAAAGAGCGGCTACACCTTC. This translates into CSVSTGPKSGYTF.

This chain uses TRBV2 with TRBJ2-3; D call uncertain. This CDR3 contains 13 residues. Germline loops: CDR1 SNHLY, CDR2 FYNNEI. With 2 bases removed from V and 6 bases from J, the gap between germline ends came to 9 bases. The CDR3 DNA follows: TGTGCCAGCAGTGAAAACCTCCGGGATACGCAGTATTTT. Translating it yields CASSENLRDTQYF.

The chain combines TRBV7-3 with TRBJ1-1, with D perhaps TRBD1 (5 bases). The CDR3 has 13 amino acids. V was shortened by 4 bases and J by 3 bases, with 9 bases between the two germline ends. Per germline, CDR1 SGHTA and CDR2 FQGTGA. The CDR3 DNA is TGTGCCAGCAGCTCCGGGACGGACACTGAAGCTTTCTTT. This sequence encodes CASSSGTDTEAFF.